This passage covers 30 T cell receptor beta chains from one sample sequenced in a study of blood T cell repertoires in COVID-19 (dated by TCRdb to the early 2020s). The library was prepared using the immunoSEQ multiplex PCR assay. Sourced from immuneACCESS, this table was stored by TCRdb with only in-frame sequences that have V and J called. A share of the clones is absent; for the studies checked, an unresolved V gene accounts for under half, and the remainder has no known explanation. This sample gives over 110,000 clones in total; over 75% of them show up just once. Jointly, the top ten make up roughly 3.7% of the sample. Sequenced material: PBMCs or T cells enriched from blood (not recorded which). These receptor sequences come from a man aged 50 to 59 in a cohort exposed to, infected with or recovered from COVID-19 (not recorded which).

The rearrangement links TRBV6-1 to TRBJ2-5; 7 positions agree with TRBD2. The length of the CDR3 is 16 residues. V trimming: 1 base; J trimming: 0 bases; junction bases outside the gene matches: 5. The V gene's germline CDR1 is MNHNS and CDR2 SASEGT. CDR3 in DNA: TGTGCCAGCAGTGAAGGGCTAGCGGTCTACCAAGAGACCCAGTACTTC. It codes for CASSEGLAVYQETQYF.

This rearrangement joins TRBV6-1 to TRBJ2-7, with 8 positions matching TRBD2. The CDR3 has 14 amino acids. With 2 bases clipped from V and 2 bases from J, the junction kept 2 bases outside the gene matches. The germline gives CDR1 MNHNS, CDR2 SASEGT. In DNA, the CDR3 is TGTGCCAGCAGTGAACTAGCGGGCACCTACGAGCAGTACTTC. This translates into CASSELAGTYEQYF.

This clone was observed once. The chain has TRBV27 and TRBJ1-2, with a weak D call TRBD1 (6 bases). The CDR3 is 14 amino acids. V was cut by 2 bases and J by 5 bases, with 12 bases left in between. Germline-derived CDR1 and CDR2 are MNHEY and SMNVEV (reference sequence). The CDR3 sequence: CASSLQGRKYGYTF. The CDR3, as DNA: TGTGCCAGCAGTTTACAGGGGCGCAAATATGGCTACACCTTC.

The CDR3 reads CASRAQGATWDQPQHF. The CDR3 DNA follows: TGTGCCAGCAGGGCACAGGGGGCTACTTGGGATCAGCCCCAGCATTTT. The V gene is TRBV28, the J gene TRBJ1-5, with TRBD1 matching over 9 bases. After removal of 6 bases from V and 5 bases from J, the junction contained 11 bases not matched to a gene. This CDR3 has 16 amino acids. CDR1 is MDHEN and CDR2 is SYDVKM in the germline V gene.

The V gene is TRBV11-2, the J gene TRBJ2-7, with 12 bases lining up with TRBD1. The CDR3 loop spans 16 amino acids. The junction had 10 bases not matched to a gene; V was cut back by 5 bases and J by 5 bases. The germline CDR1 and CDR2 sequences are SGHAT and FQNNGV. The CDR3 sequence: CASSRRGQGASDEQYF. CDR3 in DNA: TGTGCCAGCAGCAGGCGGGGACAGGGGGCATCTGACGAGCAGTACTTC.

The chain joins TRBV27 to TRBJ2-1; possible D gene TRBD2, 5 bases. V lost 6 bases and J lost 10, with 13 bases in between. Germline V CDR1 and CDR2: MNHEY, SMNVEV (reference sequence). The CDR3 contains 12 residues. DNA of the CDR3: TGTGCCAGCAGACTTGGAGGCTCGGAGCAGTTCTTC. As protein: CASRLGGSEQFF.

In nucleotides, the CDR3 is TGTGCCAGCAGCCCGAGGGAGACTAGCGGGGGGGCCCTCCTGAACCAAGAGACCCAGTACTTC. Translated, it gives CASSPRETSGGALLNQETQYF. The chain recombines TRBV7-8 with TRBJ2-5; 14 bases agree with TRBD2. Losses at the gene ends were 5 bases for V and 0 bases for J; bases not matched to a gene: 17. The CDR3 totals 21 residues. CDR1 and CDR2 (germline): SGHVS, FQNEAQ.

V is TRBV5-4 and J is TRBJ2-7, with 10 bases lining up with TRBD2. With 4 bases clipped from V and 2 bases from J, the junction kept 6 bases outside the gene matches. Germline lookup yields CDR1 SGHNT and CDR2 YYREEE (reference sequence). The CDR3 is 15 residues long. Written as DNA, the CDR3 is TGTGCCAGCAGCCCGAAAGCGGGAGGGACCTACGAGCAGTACTTC. Residues: CASSPKAGGTYEQYF.

This clone showed up just a few times. CDR3: CASSFVRQNTEAFF. CDR3 nucleotides: TGTGCCAGCAGCTTCGTTAGACAGAACACTGAAGCTTTCTTT. The J gene is TRBJ1-1, the V gene TRBV11-2; D is ambiguous. Trimming took off 3 bases at V and 1 base at J, with 9 bases between the two ends. Germline V gene sequence: CDR1 SGHAT, CDR2 FQNNGV. The CDR3 has 14 amino acids.

This chain links TRBV20-1 with TRBJ1-1; D is possibly TRBD1 (5 bases). In germline, CDR1 is DFQATT, CDR2 SNEGSKA (reference sequence). The length of the CDR3 is 10 residues. Trimming stripped 6 bases from V and 8 bases from J, with 10 bases between. The CDR3 here is CSAGGGEAFF. The DNA for the CDR3 is TGCAGTGCCGGGGGAGGGGAAGCTTTCTTT.

The chain uses TRBV2 and TRBJ2-5, with TRBD2 as a possible D gene (6 bases). V was shortened by 1 base and J by 5 bases, with 20 bases between the two germline ends. Germline assignment: CDR1 SNHLY and CDR2 FYNNEI. This CDR3 contains 17 residues. CDR3 DNA sequence: TGTGCCAGCAGTGAAGAACCAGGGAGGAGGGTATGGGAGACCCAGTACTTC. Its translation is CASSEEPGRRVWETQYF.

This clone appeared a single time. This chain joins TRBV10-3 and TRBJ2-7, with D maybe TRBD1 (6 bases). This CDR3 is built from 14 residues. CDR1 and CDR2 from the germline V gene are ENHRY and SYGVKD. Trimming stripped 10 bases from V and 6 bases from J, with 22 bases between. CDR3 sequence reads: CATSIQGPASEQYF. CDR3 bases: TGTGCCACCTCCATACAGGGACCGGCCTCCGAGCAGTACTTC.

This chain links TRBV13 with TRBJ2-1, with D unclear. V was clipped by 5 bases and J by 5 bases, with 10 bases between them. Germline lookup yields CDR1 PRHDT and CDR2 FYEKMQ (reference sequence). CDR3 length: 13 amino acids. CDR3 nucleotide sequence: TGTGCCAGCAGCCACAGACCAGACAATGAGCAGTTCTTC. Amino acid sequence: CASSHRPDNEQFF.

This chain joins TRBV5-1 and TRBJ2-6; tentatively, D is TRBD1 (6 bases). Trimming took 4 bases from V and 4 from J, leaving 27 bases between them. Germline CDR1 reads SGHRS; CDR2 reads YFSETQ. This CDR3 spans 20 amino acids. CDR3 loop: CASSTTVKWTEPPGANVLTF. The DNA for the CDR3 is TGCGCCAGCAGCACCACTGTTAAATGGACAGAACCCCCCGGGGCCAACGTCCTGACTTTC.

The chain links TRBV14 to TRBJ2-7; 10 bases match TRBD1. Trimming at V came to 5 bases and at J to 6 bases, leaving 4 bases not matched to a gene. The CDR3 loop spans 13 amino acids. CDR1 and CDR2 (germline): SGHDN, FVKESK. The CDR3 reads CASSAGQGSEQYF. The DNA for the CDR3 is TGTGCCAGCAGCGCGGGACAGGGGAGCGAGCAGTACTTC.

This clone was counted a single time. The V call is TRBV27, the J call TRBJ2-2; D may be TRBD1 (5 bases). Trimming removed 3 bases at V and 5 bases at J, with 13 bases between. Per germline, CDR1 MNHEY and CDR2 SMNVEV (reference sequence). This CDR3 region has 15 residues. The CDR3 reads CASSLGRVNTGELFF. The CDR3 DNA is TGTGCCAGCAGTTTGGGCAGGGTTAATACCGGGGAGCTGTTTTTT.

The chain links TRBV12-5 to TRBJ2-2; 8 nucleotides align to TRBD2. Germline V CDR1 and CDR2: LGHNT, FRNRAP. Trimming at V came to 2 bases and at J to 1 base, leaving 0 bases not matched to a gene. The CDR3 has 15 residues. CDR3 nucleotides: TGTGCTAGTGGTTTGCTAGCGGGGAACACCGGGGAGCTGTTTTTT. It yields the protein CASGLLAGNTGELFF.

DNA of the CDR3: TGTGCCAGCAGCTCCGGGACAGACAGTAATCAGCCCCAGCATTTT. Translated, it gives CASSSGTDSNQPQHF. This chain uses TRBV5-8 with TRBJ1-5, with TRBD1 identical over 7 bases. This CDR3 spans 15 amino acids. Trimming took 3 bases from V and 4 from J; bases not matched to a gene: 7. Germline V gene lookup returns CDR1 SGHTS and CDR2 YDEGEE.

The chain couples TRBV14 to TRBJ1-2; 9 nucleotides line up with TRBD1. Germline V gives CDR1 SGHDN, CDR2 FVKESK. CDR3 size: 13 residues. J lost 8 bases, V lost 1 base, and 2 bases had no gene match. The CDR3 loop is CASSQVTGGGYTF. Written as DNA, the CDR3 is TGTGCCAGCAGCCAAGTGACAGGGGGAGGCTACACCTTC.

The rearrangement links TRBV9 to TRBJ2-1, with D tentatively TRBD2 (5 bases). V was trimmed by 4 bases and J by 4 bases, leaving 15 bases between them. The CDR3 runs 15 residues. Germline CDR1 reads SGDLS; CDR2 reads YYNGEE. The CDR3 DNA reads TGTGCCAGCAGCCTGATCAGCGGCCCATACAATGAGCAGTTCTTC. This sequence encodes CASSLISGPYNEQFF.

The CDR3 protein is CASSESYGSSEQYF. Here the CDR3 DNA reads TGCGCCAGCAGTGAGTCATACGGGTCCAGTGAGCAGTACTTC. The chain combines TRBV10-1 with TRBJ2-7; D is unclear. CDR3 length: 14 amino acids. The germline V gene has CDR1 WNHNN and CDR2 SYGVQD (reference sequence). Between the trimmed V and J ends, which lost 0 bases and 7 bases, there was a span of 13 bases.

The DNA of the CDR3 is TGTGCCAGCAGATCCGTGGGAGACAGGGGGTCCGGGGAGCAGTACTTC. Encoded protein: CASRSVGDRGSGEQYF. The chain carries TRBV5-6 and TRBJ2-7; 9 bases map to TRBD1. V was clipped by 5 bases and J by 7 bases; unmatched bases: 16. The length of the CDR3 is 16 residues. The germline V gene has CDR1 SGHDT and CDR2 YYEEEE.

This clone turned up a few times. This chain connects TRBV7-9 to TRBJ2-2; tentatively, D is TRBD2 (6 bases). Trimming shortened V by 4 bases and J by 2 bases, and 17 bases separated the two germline ends. This CDR3 spans 17 amino acids. From germline, CDR1 is SEHNR and CDR2 FQNEAQ (reference sequence). The CDR3 bases are TGTGCCAGCAGCTACCCCTCGGGACTGAGAAACACCGGGGAGCTGTTTTTT. Its translation is CASSYPSGLRNTGELFF.

This chain connects TRBV24-1 to TRBJ2-7; D is undetermined. Trimming removed 1 base from V and 4 bases from J, with 19 bases in between. This CDR3 contains 17 residues. Germline V gives CDR1 KGHDR, CDR2 SFDVKD. The CDR3 sequence: CATSDFNLEKREYEQYF. The CDR3 nucleotides read TGTGCCACCAGTGATTTTAACCTAGAGAAACGAGAATACGAGCAGTACTTC.

V and J are TRBV5-1 and TRBJ2-5, with D perhaps TRBD2 (6 bases). CDR1 SGHRS and CDR2 YFSETQ come from the germline V gene. The CDR3 runs to 15 residues. With 6 bases removed from V and 2 bases from J, the gap between germline ends came to 17 bases. CDR3 nucleotides: TGCGCCAGCACGCCCCTCGTGGGAGGACAAGAGACCCAGTACTTC. It is translated as CASTPLVGGQETQYF. The entire variable domain, with the rest obtained from reference TRBV5-1 and TRBJ2-5, is as follows: KAGVTQTPRYLIKTRGQQVTLSCSPISGHRSVSWYQQTPGQGLQFLFEYFSETQRNKGNFPGRFSGRQFSNSRSEMNVSTLELGDSALYLCASTPLVGGQETQYFGPGTRLLVL.

The rearrangement joins TRBV12-3 or TRBV12-4 to TRBJ1-1; D remains ambiguous. The CDR3 sequence is 13 residues long. V was cut by 6 bases and J by 6 bases, with 14 bases left in between. The CDR3 region is CASSWGGGAEAFF. CDR3 sequence (DNA): TGTGCCAGCAGCTGGGGTGGCGGGGCTGAAGCTTTCTTT.

The chain is built from TRBV27 and TRBJ2-7; a possible D gene is TRBD2 (6 bases). The CDR3 runs 15 residues. CDR1 and CDR2 from the germline V gene are MNHEY and SMNVEV (reference sequence). Trimming cost V 8 bases and J 5 bases, with 22 bases left between them. CDR3 DNA: TGTGCCAGCGCCCCCGGGACTTACCTAAGGGACGAGCAGTACTTC. Protein product: CASAPGTYLRDEQYF.

The V call is TRBV25-1, the J call TRBJ1-1, with 7 positions matching TRBD1. CDR1 is MGHDK, CDR2 SYGVNS, per germline. Unmatched junction bases numbered 6, after V lost 3 bases and J lost 2 bases. The CDR3 spans 15 residues. In nucleotides, the CDR3 is TGTGCCAGCAGTGACTTACGACAGGGAAACACTGAAGCTTTCTTT. Its protein is CASSDLRQGNTEAFF.

The chain is built from TRBV19 and TRBJ1-2, with 12 bases lining up with TRBD1. This CDR3 is built from 15 residues. Germline V gene sequence: CDR1 LNHDA, CDR2 SQIVND (reference sequence). V lost 10 bases and J lost 7; bases outside the gene matches: 13. CDR3 DNA: TGTGCCACCAAGGGACAGGGGGCGCCCGGCTCTGGCTACACCTTC. It specifies CATKGQGAPGSGYTF.

The chain uses TRBV5-1 and TRBJ1-2, with D possibly matching TRBD1 (5 bases). CDR1 and CDR2 (germline): SGHRS, YFSETQ. The V end was cut by 4 bases, the J end by 2 bases, with 9 bases between. The CDR3 has 13 amino acids. CDR3 in amino acids: CASSPGGNYGYTF. CDR3 sequence (DNA): TGCGCCAGCAGCCCGGGGGGGAACTATGGCTACACCTTC.